This TCR beta chain was identified in a study of Ad26.COV2.S vaccination and SARS-CoV-2 variants. Study context: Vaccine-arm donor from the placebo-controlled COV1001 Ad26.COV2.S trial.

For this clone: Its antigen remains unidentified. One junction end does not reproduce the germline sequence, and a read error may be involved.

Treatment here: 19 received Ad26.COV2.S at low or high dose, single or two shots; roughly five received placebo; per-sample allocation not given. Each sample was drawn 63 days after the first injection (of vaccine or placebo). Boston supplied an adult donor aged 18-55 years. It was Wuhan-strain SARS-CoV-2 spike that the Ad26 vaccine vector expressed. Study-level results: Non-spike TCR breadth did not differ much between vaccine and placebo recipients.

The assay was immunoSEQ multiplex PCR, and TCRdb's table has in-frame clones only and misses some. Altogether about 350,000 clones are present, around 86% being singletons, with the ten largest covering about 3%. The CDR3 is 12 amino acids. The V gene's germline CDR1 is LNHDA and CDR2 SQIVND (reference sequence). The clonotype comes from a person aged 18-60 years who received the Ad26.COV2.S COVID-19 vaccine or a placebo. This specimen was peripheral blood, taken in a trial of Ad26.COV2.S vaccine versus placebo. The chain combines TRBV19 with TRBJ2-1; D unclear. The chain's CDR3 is CASSGEGLPELF. CDR3 nucleotides: TGTGCCAGTAGCGGAGAAGGGCTCCCGGAGCTCTTC.